The 5 T cell receptor beta chains reported below all come from one sample, sequenced in a study of blood T cell repertoires in COVID-19 (dated by TCRdb to about 2020). The library was built by means of the immunoSEQ multiplex PCR assay. As stored in TCRdb, this immuneACCESS dataset retains in-frame rearrangements with V and J assigned. A fraction of the clones does not appear; measured against another copy, unresolved V genes explain less than half of the discrepancy, and the remainder lacks a known reason. Present in this sample are about 69,000 clones, 85% of which were seen just once. The ten largest make up 2.5% to 3% of the sample. The specimen was peripheral blood. The receptors were gathered from a man older than 75 with acute or convalescent COVID-19.

The rearrangement joins TRBV19 to TRBJ2-2; D not resolved. V was trimmed by 4 bases and J by 7 bases, leaving 13 bases between them. This CDR3 spans 14 amino acids. The germline gives CDR1 LNHDA, CDR2 SQIVND (reference sequence). CDR3 sequence: CASSTTRDSGELFF. CDR3 DNA sequence: TGTGCCAGTAGTACGACTCGAGATAGCGGGGAGCTGTTTTTT.

The V gene is TRBV19, the J gene TRBJ2-7, with 10 positions matching TRBD2. V was pared by 9 bases and J by 2 bases, with 7 bases of the junction left unmatched. The CDR3 loop spans 14 amino acids. Looked up from germline, CDR1 is LNHDA and CDR2 is SQIVND (reference sequence). The CDR3: CASRQLAGTYEQYF. The CDR3 DNA reads as TGTGCCAGCCGACAACTAGCGGGAACCTACGAGCAGTACTTC.

This chain links TRBV3-1 (or the pseudogene TRBV3-2) with TRBJ2-7, with TRBD2 identical over 12 bases. Trimming took 5 bases from V and 3 from J; bases not matched to a gene: 11. Germline loops: CDR1 LGHDT, CDR2 YNNKEL (reference sequence). CDR3 length: 17 residues. CDR3 coding DNA: TGTGCCAGCAGCTCCTACTCGACTAGCGGGAGAGACTACGAGCAGTACTTC. Amino acid sequence: CASSSYSTSGRDYEQYF.

The rearrangement uses TRBV27 and TRBJ1-3; 8 bases match TRBD1. Germline CDR1 MNHEY, CDR2 SMNVEV (reference sequence). CDR3 length: 17 residues. V trimming: 3 bases; J trimming: 0 bases; junction bases outside the gene matches: 7. The DNA of the CDR3 is TGTGCCAGCAGTTTCACAGGGGGACCTTACTCTGGAAACACCATATATTTT. This translates into CASSFTGGPYSGNTIYF.

This chain joins TRBV27 and TRBJ2-7; perhaps TRBD1 as D (5 bases). V shed 8 bases and J shed 1 base, with 12 bases lying between them. Germline values: CDR1 MNHEY, CDR2 SMNVEV (reference sequence). There are 13 residues in the CDR3. CDR3 region: CASGAPRSYEQYF. The CDR3 nucleotides read TGTGCCAGCGGGGCCCCGCGATCCTACGAGCAGTACTTC.